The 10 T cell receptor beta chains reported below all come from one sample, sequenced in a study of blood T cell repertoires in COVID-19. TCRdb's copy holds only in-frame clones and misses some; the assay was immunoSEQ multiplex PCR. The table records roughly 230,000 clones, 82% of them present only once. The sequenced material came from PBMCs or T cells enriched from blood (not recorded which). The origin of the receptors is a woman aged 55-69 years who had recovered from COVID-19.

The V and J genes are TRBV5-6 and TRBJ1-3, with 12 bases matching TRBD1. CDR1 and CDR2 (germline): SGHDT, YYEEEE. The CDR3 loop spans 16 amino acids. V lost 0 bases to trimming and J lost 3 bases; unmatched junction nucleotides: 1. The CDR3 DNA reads TGTGCCAGCAGCTTGGGGGACAGGGGGCTTGGAAACACCATATATTTT. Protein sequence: CASSLGDRGLGNTIYF.

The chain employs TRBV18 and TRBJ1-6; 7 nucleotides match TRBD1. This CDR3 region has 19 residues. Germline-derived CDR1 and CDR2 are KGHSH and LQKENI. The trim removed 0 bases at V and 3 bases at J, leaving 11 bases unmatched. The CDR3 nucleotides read TGTGCCAGCTCACCACCCCAAGAGGACAGGCCCCTCTATAATTCACCCCTCCACTTT. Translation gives CASSPPQEDRPLYNSPLHF.

CDR3 nucleotide sequence: TGTGCCAGCAGCCGAGGGGGCTCGGGTTCACCCCTCCACTTT. Amino acid sequence: CASSRGGSGSPLHF. The rearrangement joins TRBV3-1 (or the pseudogene TRBV3-2) to TRBJ1-6; 7 bases map to TRBD1. The CDR3 is made up of 14 amino acids. CDR1 and CDR2 from the germline V gene are LGHDT and YNNKEL (reference sequence). V dropped 4 bases and J dropped 9; count of bases not matched to a gene: 6.

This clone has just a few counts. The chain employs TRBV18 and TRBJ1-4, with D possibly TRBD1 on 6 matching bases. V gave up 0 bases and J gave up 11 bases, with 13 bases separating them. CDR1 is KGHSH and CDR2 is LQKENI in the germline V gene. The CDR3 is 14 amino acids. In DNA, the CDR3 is TGTGCCAGCTCACCACCACGGACAGAACGGAAACTGTTTTTT. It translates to CASSPPRTERKLFF.

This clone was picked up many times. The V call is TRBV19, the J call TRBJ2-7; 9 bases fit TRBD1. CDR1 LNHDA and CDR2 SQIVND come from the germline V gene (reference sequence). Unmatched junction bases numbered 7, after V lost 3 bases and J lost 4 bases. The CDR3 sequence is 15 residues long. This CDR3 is CASSIPGTGSYEQYF. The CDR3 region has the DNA TGTGCCAGTAGTATCCCCGGGACAGGGTCGTACGAGCAGTACTTC.

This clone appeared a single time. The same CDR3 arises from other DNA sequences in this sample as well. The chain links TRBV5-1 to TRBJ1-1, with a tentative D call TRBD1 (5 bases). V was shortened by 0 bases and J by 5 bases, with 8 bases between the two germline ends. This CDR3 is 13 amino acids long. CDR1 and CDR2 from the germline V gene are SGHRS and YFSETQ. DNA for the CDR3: TGCGCCAGCAGCTTGGACGGGGGGACTGAAGCTTTCTTT. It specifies CASSLDGGTEAFF.

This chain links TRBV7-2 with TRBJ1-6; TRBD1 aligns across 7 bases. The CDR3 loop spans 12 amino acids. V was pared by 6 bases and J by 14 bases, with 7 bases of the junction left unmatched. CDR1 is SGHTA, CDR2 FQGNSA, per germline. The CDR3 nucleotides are TGTGCCAGCAGTTCGACAGGGCAAGCCCTCCACTTT. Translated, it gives CASSSTGQALHF.

CDR3 bases: TGTGCAAGTCGCTTAGCGGAGACAGAAGATCTAACAGATACGCAGTATTTT. Its translation is CASRLAETEDLTDTQYF. The gene calls are TRBV12-2 and TRBJ2-3; the table's D call, TRBD1, has no DNA check behind it. TRBV12-2 is designated a pseudogene. The CDR3 length is 17 residues.

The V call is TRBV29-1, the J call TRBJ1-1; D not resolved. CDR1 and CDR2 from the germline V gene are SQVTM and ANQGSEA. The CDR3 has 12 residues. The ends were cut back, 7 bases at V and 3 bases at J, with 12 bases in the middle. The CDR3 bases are TGCAGCGCTCGGGGAACGGACACTGAAGCTTTCTTT. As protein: CSARGTDTEAFF.

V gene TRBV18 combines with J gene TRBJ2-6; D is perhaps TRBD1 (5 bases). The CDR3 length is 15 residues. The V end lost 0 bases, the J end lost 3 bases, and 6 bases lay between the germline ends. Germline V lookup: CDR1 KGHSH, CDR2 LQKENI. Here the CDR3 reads CASSPPRDGANVLTF. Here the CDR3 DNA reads TGTGCCAGCTCACCACCCAGGGATGGGGCCAACGTCCTGACTTTC.